This TCR beta chain derives from a study of blood T cell repertoires in COVID-19. Study details: The origin of the acute and convalescent COVID-19 samples was the United States, Italy and Spain. PBMCs, B-cell-depleted T cells, or T cells were the source of the cDNA or gDNA that made up the material.

Per the study methods: Reference gene primer amplification gave estimated nucleated cell counts. The protocol was immunoSEQ multiplex PCR, while the TCRdb copy is restricted to in-frame clones and leaves out a portion. V, J and clone size are taken as reported in that table, and D and trimming were inferred from the DNA itself. This repertoire shows approximately 240,000 clones, roughly 84% found once; its top ten account for approximately 2.2%. Germline values: CDR1 MNHEY, CDR2 SMNVEV (reference sequence). The CDR3 contains 13 residues. After removal of 7 bases from V and 5 bases from J, the junction contained 5 bases not matched to a gene.

The receptor was isolated from a woman aged 40 to 50 who had recovered from COVID-19. The J gene is TRBJ1-5, the V gene TRBV27; 7 bases map to TRBD1. The sequencing input was peripheral blood. CDR3 in DNA: TGTGCCAGCACACGGGACAGAGATCAGCCCCAGCATTTT. Translating it yields CASTRDRDQPQHF.